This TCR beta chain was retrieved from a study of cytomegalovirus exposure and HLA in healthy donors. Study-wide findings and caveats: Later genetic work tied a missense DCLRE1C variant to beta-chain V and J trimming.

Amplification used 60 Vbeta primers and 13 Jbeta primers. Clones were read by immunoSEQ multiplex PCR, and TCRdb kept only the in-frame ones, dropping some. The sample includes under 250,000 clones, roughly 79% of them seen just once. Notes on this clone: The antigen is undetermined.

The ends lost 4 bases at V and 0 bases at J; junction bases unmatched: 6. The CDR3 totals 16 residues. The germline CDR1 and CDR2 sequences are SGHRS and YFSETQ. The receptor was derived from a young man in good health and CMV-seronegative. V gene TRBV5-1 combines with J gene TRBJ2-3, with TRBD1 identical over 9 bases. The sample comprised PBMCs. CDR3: CASSDRGGTSTDTQYF. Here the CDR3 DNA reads TGCGCCAGCAGCGACAGGGGGGGGACTAGCACAGATACGCAGTATTTT.